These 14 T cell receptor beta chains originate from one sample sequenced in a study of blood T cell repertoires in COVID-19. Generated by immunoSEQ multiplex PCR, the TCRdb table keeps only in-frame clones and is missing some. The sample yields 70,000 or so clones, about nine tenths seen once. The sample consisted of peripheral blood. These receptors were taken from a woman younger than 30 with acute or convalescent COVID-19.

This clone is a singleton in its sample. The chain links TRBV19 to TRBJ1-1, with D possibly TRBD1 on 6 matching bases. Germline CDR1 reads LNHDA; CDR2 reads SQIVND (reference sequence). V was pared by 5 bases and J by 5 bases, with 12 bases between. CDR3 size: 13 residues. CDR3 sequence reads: CASSQQGRTEAFF. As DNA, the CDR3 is TGTGCCAGTAGTCAACAGGGTAGAACTGAAGCTTTCTTT.

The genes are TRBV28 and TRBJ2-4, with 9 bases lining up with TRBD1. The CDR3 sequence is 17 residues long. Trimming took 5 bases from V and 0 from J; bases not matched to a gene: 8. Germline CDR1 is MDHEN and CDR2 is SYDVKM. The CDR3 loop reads CASSQTTGGLAKNIQYF. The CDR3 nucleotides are TGTGCCAGCAGTCAGACGACAGGGGGGCTAGCCAAAAACATTCAGTACTTC.

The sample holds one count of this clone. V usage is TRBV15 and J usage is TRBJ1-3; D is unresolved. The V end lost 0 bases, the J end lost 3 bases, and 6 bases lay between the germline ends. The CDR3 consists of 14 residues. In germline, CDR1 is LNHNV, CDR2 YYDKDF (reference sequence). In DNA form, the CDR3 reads TGTGCCACCAGCAGAGATGGCATTGGAAACACCATATATTTT. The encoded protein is CATSRDGIGNTIYF. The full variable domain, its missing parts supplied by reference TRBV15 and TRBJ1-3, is DAMVIQNPRYQVTQFGKPVTLSCSQTLNHNVMYWYQQKSSQAPKLLFHYYDKDFNNEADTPDNFQSRRPNTSFCFLDIRSPGLGDTAMYLCATSRDGIGNTIYFGEGSWLTVV.

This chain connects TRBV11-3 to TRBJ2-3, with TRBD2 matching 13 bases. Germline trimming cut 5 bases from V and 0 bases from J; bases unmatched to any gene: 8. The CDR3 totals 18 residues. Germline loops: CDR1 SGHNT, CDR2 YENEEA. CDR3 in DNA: TGTGCCAGCAGCACGAGACTAGCGGGAGGCACTAGCACAGATACGCAGTATTTT. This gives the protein CASSTRLAGGTSTDTQYF.

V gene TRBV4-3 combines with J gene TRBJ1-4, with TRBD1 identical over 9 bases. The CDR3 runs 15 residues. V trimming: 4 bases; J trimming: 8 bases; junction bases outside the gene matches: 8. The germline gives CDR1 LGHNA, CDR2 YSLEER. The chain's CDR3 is CASSPGDRVGEKLFF. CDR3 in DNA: TGCGCCAGCAGCCCGGGGGACAGGGTGGGAGAAAAACTGTTTTTT.

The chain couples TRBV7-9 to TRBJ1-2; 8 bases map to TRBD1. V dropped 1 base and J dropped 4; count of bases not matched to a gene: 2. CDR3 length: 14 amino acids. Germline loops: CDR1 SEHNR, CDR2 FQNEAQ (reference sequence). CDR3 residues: CASSLGTGTYGYTF. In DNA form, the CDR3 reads TGTGCCAGCAGCTTAGGGACAGGGACCTATGGCTACACCTTC.

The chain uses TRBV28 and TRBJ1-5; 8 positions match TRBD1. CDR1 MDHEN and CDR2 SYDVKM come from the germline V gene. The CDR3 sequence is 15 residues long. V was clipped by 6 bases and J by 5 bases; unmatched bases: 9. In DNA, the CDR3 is TGTGCCAGCAGAAGGACAGGGTGGGCAGATCAGCCCCAGCATTTT. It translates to CASRRTGWADQPQHF. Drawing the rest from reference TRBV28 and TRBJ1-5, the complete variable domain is DVKVTQSSRYLVKRTGEKVFLECVQDMDHENMFWYRQDPGLGLRLIYFSYDVKMKEKGDIPEGYSVSREKKERFSLILESASTNQTSMYLCASRRTGWADQPQHFGDGTRLSIL.

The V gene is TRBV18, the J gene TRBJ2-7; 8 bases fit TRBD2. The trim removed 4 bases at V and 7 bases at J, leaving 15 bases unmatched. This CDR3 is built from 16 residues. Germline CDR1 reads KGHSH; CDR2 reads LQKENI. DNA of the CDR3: TGTGCCAGCTCACGGGCCAGCGGGAGTCCCTTGGGGGAGCAGTACTTC. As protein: CASSRASGSPLGEQYF.

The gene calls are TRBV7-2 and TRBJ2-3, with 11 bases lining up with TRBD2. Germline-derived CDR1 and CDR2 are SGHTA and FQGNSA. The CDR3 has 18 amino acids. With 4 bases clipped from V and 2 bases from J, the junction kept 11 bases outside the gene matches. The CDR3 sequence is CASSYSASGRIYTDTQYF. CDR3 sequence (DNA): TGTGCCAGCAGCTACTCGGCTAGCGGGAGGATCTACACAGATACGCAGTATTTT.

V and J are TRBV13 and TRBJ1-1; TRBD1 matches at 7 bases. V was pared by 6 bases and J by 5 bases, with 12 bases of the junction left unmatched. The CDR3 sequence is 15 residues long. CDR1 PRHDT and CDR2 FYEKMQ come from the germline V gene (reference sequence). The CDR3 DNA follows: TGTGCCAGCAGTTTTGACAGGGCGTTAGCTACTGAAGCTTTCTTT. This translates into CASSFDRALATEAFF.

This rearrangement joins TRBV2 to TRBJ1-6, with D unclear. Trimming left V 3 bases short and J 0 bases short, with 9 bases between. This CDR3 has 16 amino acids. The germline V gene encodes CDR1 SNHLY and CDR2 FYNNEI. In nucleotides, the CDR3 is TGTGCCAGCAGTGATGGAGAGAGCTCCTATAATTCACCCCTCCACTTT. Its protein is CASSDGESSYNSPLHF.

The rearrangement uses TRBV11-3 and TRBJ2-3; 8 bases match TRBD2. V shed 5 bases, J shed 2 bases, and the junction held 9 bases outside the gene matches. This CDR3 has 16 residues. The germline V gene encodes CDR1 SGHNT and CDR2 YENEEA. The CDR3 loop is CASSPGGGHPTDTQYF. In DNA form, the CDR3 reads TGTGCCAGCAGCCCGGGGGGGGGACACCCCACAGATACGCAGTATTTT.

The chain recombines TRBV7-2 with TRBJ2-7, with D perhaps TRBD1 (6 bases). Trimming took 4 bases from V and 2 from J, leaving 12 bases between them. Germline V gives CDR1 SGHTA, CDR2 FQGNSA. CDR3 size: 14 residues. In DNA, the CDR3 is TGTGCCAGCAGCTCACCACAGGGAACCTACGAGCAGTACTTC. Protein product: CASSSPQGTYEQYF.

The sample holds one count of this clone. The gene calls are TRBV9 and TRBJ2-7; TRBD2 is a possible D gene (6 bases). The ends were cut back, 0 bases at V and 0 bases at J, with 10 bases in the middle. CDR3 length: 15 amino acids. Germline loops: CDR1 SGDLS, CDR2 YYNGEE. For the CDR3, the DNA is TGTGCCAGCAGCGTAGGAGGGGACTCCTCCTACGAGCAGTACTTC. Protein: CASSVGGDSSYEQYF.